This T cell receptor beta chain was identified in a study of identical twins. TCRdb re-derived calls from the 5' RACE reads in MiXCR, one entry per CDR3 protein. The data show 500,000 to 600,000 distinct CDR3 sequences, approximately 22% seen once. This clonotype was counted a few times. Trimming took 4 bases from V and 1 from J, leaving 11 bases between them. The germline gives CDR1 MNHEY, CDR2 SVGAGI. The CDR3 spans 14 residues. The data also belong to a second study, concerning T cells expressing NK-cell markers. From that paper: Roughly 6 donors had dominant NKG2C+ clonotypes that comprised about 1.0-7.5% of their CD8+ T cells.

The specimen sequenced was CD4+ T cells sorted from blood. The sequence was obtained from a woman aged 18-30 years in good health. This chain connects TRBV6-5 to TRBJ2-7, with D maybe TRBD2 (6 bases). The CDR3 sequence is CASSFLARSYEQYF. Written as DNA, the CDR3 is TGTGCCAGCAGTTTTCTAGCGAGATCCTACGAGCAGTACTTC.